Listed here are 24 T cell receptor beta chains from one sample, sequenced in a study of cytomegalovirus exposure and HLA in healthy donors. PCR amplification relied on 60 Vbeta primers (plus 13 Jbeta primers). The protocol was immunoSEQ multiplex PCR, while the TCRdb copy is restricted to in-frame clones and leaves out a portion. Among over 200,000 clones listed, approximately 81% were seen once. Specimen: PBMCs. The receptors shown here come from a human donor in good health.

The count of this clone is one. This chain joins TRBV7-3 and TRBJ1-1, with TRBD1 identical over 8 bases. V shed 8 bases, J shed 5 bases, and the junction held 7 bases outside the gene matches. The CDR3 is 13 amino acids. CDR1 is SGHTA, CDR2 FQGTGA, per germline. The CDR3: CASSSDRVTEAFF. The CDR3 DNA is TGTGCCAGCTCGTCGGACAGGGTAACTGAAGCTTTCTTT.

About this clone: Germline is not matched at one junction end, which may reflect a read error. This chain links TRBV7-9 with TRBJ2-3; 9 bases are shared with TRBD1. The CDR3 sequence is 17 residues long. From germline, CDR1 is SEHNR and CDR2 FQNEAQ (reference sequence). The CDR3 loop reads CSSSLDSGQGSTDTQYF. CDR3 sequence (DNA): TGTTCCAGCAGCTTAGATTCGGGACAGGGAAGCACAGATACGCAGTATTTT.

This clone was seen a single time. This chain connects TRBV30 to TRBJ1-5; D gene uncertain. In germline, CDR1 is GTSNPN, CDR2 SVGIG (reference sequence). This CDR3 is built from 15 residues. Deletions cut 2 bases from V and 0 bases from J, with 11 bases between. CDR3 coding DNA: TGTGCCTGGAGTAGGAGGAGTAATAGCAATCAGCCCCAGCATTTT. Translation gives CAWSRRSNSNQPQHF.

This CDR3 is CASSPTGILGEQYF. In DNA form, the CDR3 reads TGTGCCAGCAGCCCCACAGGGATCCTCGGCGAGCAGTACTTC. The gene calls are TRBV9 and TRBJ2-5, with D possibly being TRBD1 (6 bases). The DNA end lines up better with TRBJ2-7; the J call may be wrong. The CDR3 length is 14 residues. CDR1 SGDLS and CDR2 YYNGEE come from the germline V gene.

The genes are TRBV28 and TRBJ2-7, with D unresolved. The germline V gene has CDR1 MDHEN and CDR2 SYDVKM. CDR3 length: 12 amino acids. The V gene lost 3 bases and the J gene lost 6 bases, with 9 bases spanning the gap. This CDR3 is CASSLSSGEQYF. CDR3 bases: TGTGCCAGCAGTTTGTCGAGTGGCGAGCAGTACTTC. Filled out from reference TRBV28 and TRBJ2-7, the complete variable domain reads DVKVTQSSRYLVKRTGEKVFLECVQDMDHENMFWYRQDPGLGLRLIYFSYDVKMKEKGDIPEGYSVSREKKERFSLILESASTNQTSMYLCASSLSSGEQYFGPGTRLTVT.

The V and J genes are TRBV2 and TRBJ1-5; D remains ambiguous. The V end lost 1 base, the J end lost 6 bases, and 13 bases lay between the germline ends. Germline CDR1 SNHLY, CDR2 FYNNEI. This CDR3 has 15 residues. For the CDR3, the DNA is TGTGCCAGCAGTGAAGAGGGCGGGGTGGGTCAGCCCCAGCATTTT. Amino acid sequence: CASSEEGGVGQPQHF. Full variable domain (rest looked up from reference TRBV2 and TRBJ1-5): EPEVTQTPSHQVTQMGQEVILRCVPISNHLYFYWYRQILGQKVEFLVSFYNNEISEKSEIFDDQFSVERPDGSNFTLKIRSTKLEDSAMYFCASSEEGGVGQPQHFGDGTRLSIL.

This clone was found a few times. This rearrangement joins TRBV9 to TRBJ2-2, with D uncertain. The CDR3 loop spans 12 amino acids. Trimming removed 4 bases at V and 5 bases at J, with 6 bases between. In germline, CDR1 is SGDLS, CDR2 YYNGEE. This CDR3 is CASSSRTGELFF. Here the CDR3 DNA reads TGTGCCAGCAGCTCCCGTACCGGGGAGCTGTTTTTT.

The rearrangement links TRBV6-5 to TRBJ1-1; maybe TRBD1 (5 bases). Germline assignment: CDR1 MNHEY and CDR2 SVGAGI. V gave up 0 bases and J gave up 4 bases, with 12 bases separating them. The CDR3 loop spans 15 amino acids. CDR3 in DNA: TGTGCCAGCAGTTACTCGGCCAGGGCCGGCACTGAAGCTTTCTTT. Residues: CASSYSARAGTEAFF.

The chain carries TRBV10-3 and TRBJ2-3, with no clear D. Germline values: CDR1 ENHRY, CDR2 SYGVKD. V gave up 3 bases and J gave up 2 bases, with 12 bases separating them. The CDR3 totals 15 residues. The CDR3 DNA reads TGTGCCATCAGTGATCCGGTTGATGACACAGATACGCAGTATTTT. Its protein product is CAISDPVDDTDTQYF.

This clone is a singleton in its sample. V usage is TRBV19 and J usage is TRBJ2-7, with 11 positions matching TRBD2. This CDR3 is built from 16 residues. Germline V gives CDR1 LNHDA, CDR2 SQIVND (reference sequence). The V and J ends lost 1 base and 2 bases, in that order; junction bases with no gene match: 4. CDR3 in DNA: TGTGCCAGTAGTATAGGACTAGCGGGACCGGCCTACGAGCAGTACTTC. This gives the protein CASSIGLAGPAYEQYF.

The chain combines TRBV7-3 with TRBJ2-2, with TRBD2 matching 7 bases. Germline V gene sequence: CDR1 SGHTA, CDR2 FQGTGA. Unmatched junction bases numbered 14, after V lost 5 bases and J lost 2 bases. The CDR3 contains 18 residues. As DNA, the CDR3 is TGTGCCAGCAGCCCCAGGTCCGGGGCTAGCGGAAACACCGGGGAGCTGTTTTTT. Translating it yields CASSPRSGASGNTGELFF.

V is TRBV28 and J is TRBJ2-7; 9 nucleotides agree with TRBD1. The ends lost 6 bases at V and 6 bases at J; junction bases unmatched: 9. This CDR3 region has 14 residues. The V gene's germline CDR1 is MDHEN and CDR2 SYDVKM. The CDR3 spells CASSSGTGFFEQYF. CDR3 nucleotides: TGTGCCAGCAGCTCCGGGACAGGGTTTTTCGAGCAGTACTTC.

This clone has just a few counts. This CDR3 is CASSLVWDSSTEAFF. CDR3 DNA: TGTGCCAGCAGTTTAGTGTGGGACAGCTCAACTGAAGCTTTCTTT. The chain links TRBV27 to TRBJ1-1; 7 positions agree with TRBD1. The CDR3 has 15 residues. V lost 2 bases, J lost 5 bases, and 8 bases stayed unmatched. Germline CDR1 MNHEY, CDR2 SMNVEV (reference sequence).

The chain uses TRBV7-8 and TRBJ2-7; 7 bases match TRBD2. This CDR3 region has 19 residues. From germline, CDR1 is SGHVS and CDR2 FQNEAQ. V was pared by 0 bases and J by 0 bases, with 14 bases of the junction left unmatched. DNA of the CDR3: TGTGCCAGCAGCTTAGCGAGGAGCGGGAAAAAACCCTTCTCCTACGAGCAGTACTTC. Protein sequence: CASSLARSGKKPFSYEQYF.

The chain couples TRBV6-1 to TRBJ1-1; TRBD1 is a possible D gene (6 bases). The CDR3 spans 17 residues. With 4 bases removed from V and 1 base from J, the gap between germline ends came to 19 bases. CDR1 is MNHNS, CDR2 SASEGT, per germline. CDR3 amino acids: CASSGEAGARKNTEAFF. The CDR3, as DNA: TGTGCCAGCAGTGGGGAAGCGGGGGCACGGAAGAACACTGAAGCTTTCTTT.

This chain's CDR3 is CASSLPGGAYEQYF. The CDR3 nucleotides are TGTGCCAGCAGCTTACCGGGGGGGGCCTACGAGCAGTACTTC. This chain joins TRBV7-2 and TRBJ2-7, with 8 bases that match TRBD2. The CDR3 is 14 residues long. V lost 2 bases and J lost 2; bases outside the gene matches: 2. Germline assignment: CDR1 SGHTA and CDR2 FQGNSA. Variable domain in full (rest from reference TRBV7-2 and TRBJ2-7): GAGVSQSPSNKVTEKGKDVELRCDPISGHTALYWYRQSLGQGLEFLIYFQGNSAPDKSGLPSDRFSAERTGGSVSTLTIQRTQQEDSAVYLCASSLPGGAYEQYFGPGTRLTVT.

The table lists this clone with a count of one. The chain couples TRBV6-1 to TRBJ2-6; weak D call: TRBD2 (6 bases). V lost 3 bases and J lost 2, with 8 bases in between. The length of the CDR3 is 15 residues. Per germline, CDR1 MNHNS and CDR2 SASEGT. CDR3 sequence reads: CASSDGGAGANVLTF. CDR3 in DNA: TGTGCCAGCAGTGACGGGGGAGCTGGGGCCAACGTCCTGACTTTC.

The chain employs TRBV5-4 and TRBJ2-7; perhaps TRBD1 as D (6 bases). Germline V CDR1 and CDR2: SGHNT, YYREEE (reference sequence). This CDR3 spans 15 amino acids. V was pared by 4 bases and J by 2 bases, with 16 bases between. In DNA form, the CDR3 reads TGTGCCAGCAGCCCAGGACAGCTCCCCGCCTACGAGCAGTACTTC. As protein: CASSPGQLPAYEQYF.

The rearrangement uses TRBV4-2 and TRBJ1-4; D is unclear. Germline-derived CDR1 and CDR2 are LGHNA and YNFKEQ. Trimming took off 0 bases at V and 5 bases at J, with 16 bases between the two ends. The CDR3 has 17 residues. CDR3 nucleotide sequence: TGTGCCAGCAGCCAAGAGGGCCTGTCCGGAAGGAATGAAAAACTGTTTTTT. It specifies CASSQEGLSGRNEKLFF.

The V gene is TRBV7-2, the J gene TRBJ2-7; D perhaps matches TRBD2 (5 bases). Germline values: CDR1 SGHTA, CDR2 FQGNSA. This CDR3 has 16 amino acids. Trimming removed 8 bases at V and 1 base at J, with 21 bases between. CDR3 sequence reads: CASLPVWELKSYEQYF. The CDR3 DNA sequence: TGTGCCAGCCTACCCGTTTGGGAGCTAAAGTCCTACGAGCAGTACTTC. The variable domain in full, with the rest retrieved from reference TRBV7-2 and TRBJ2-7, is GAGVSQSPSNKVTEKGKDVELRCDPISGHTALYWYRQSLGQGLEFLIYFQGNSAPDKSGLPSDRFSAERTGGSVSTLTIQRTQQEDSAVYLCASLPVWELKSYEQYFGPGTRLTVT.

The J gene is TRBJ2-7, the V gene TRBV5-4, with TRBD2 matching over 8 bases. The CDR3 is 14 residues long. The germline V gene encodes CDR1 SGHNT and CDR2 YYREEE (reference sequence). The J segment lost 3 bases and the V segment lost 4 bases, leaving 6 bases of the junction unmatched. CDR3 sequence (DNA): TGTGCCAGCAGCCCCACGCGGGAGGACTACGAGCAGTACTTC. It is translated as CASSPTREDYEQYF.

V usage is TRBV2 and J usage is TRBJ2-1, with 14 bases aligning to TRBD2. Germline assignment: CDR1 SNHLY and CDR2 FYNNEI. The CDR3 is made up of 14 amino acids. V was clipped by 8 bases and J by 4 bases; unmatched bases: 1. CDR3 in amino acids: CASGTSGRYNEQFF. The CDR3 DNA follows: TGTGCCAGCGGGACTAGCGGGAGATACAATGAGCAGTTCTTC.

The V gene is TRBV19, the J gene TRBJ2-7; 14 bases align to TRBD2. V was pared by 5 bases and J by 0 bases, with 6 bases of the junction left unmatched. CDR1 and CDR2 from the germline V gene are LNHDA and SQIVND (reference sequence). This CDR3 is built from 17 residues. CDR3 bases: TGTGCCAGTAGTGTACCGGGACTAGCGGGAGTCTCCTACGAGCAGTACTTC. It encodes CASSVPGLAGVSYEQYF.

This chain connects TRBV7-8 to TRBJ2-2; TRBD2 agrees at 9 bases. V dropped 6 bases and J dropped 7; count of bases not matched to a gene: 9. This CDR3 has 15 residues. The germline CDR1 and CDR2 sequences are SGHVS and FQNEAQ. The CDR3 nucleotides are TGTGCCAGCAGGTCCGGGACTAGCATTGGCGGGGAGCTGTTTTTT. This gives the protein CASRSGTSIGGELFF.